A single sample gave rise to the 3 T cell receptor beta chains below, sequenced in a study of T cell responses to AZD1222 COVID-19 vaccine. Using immunoSEQ multiplex PCR, the repertoire was profiled, and TCRdb retains in-frame clones only, with some absent. Of just over 90,000 clones in the sample, 85% to 90% were seen once. The sample was peripheral blood, taken 28 days after the second AZD1222 dose. These receptors all come from an adult who received the AZD1222 COVID-19 vaccine.

The chain links TRBV4-2 to TRBJ1-5; no firm D call. Germline V gene data show CDR1 as LGHNA and CDR2 as YNFKEQ. V shed 3 bases and J shed 0 bases, with 15 bases lying between them. This CDR3 has 17 amino acids. This CDR3 reads CASSQSVRKDSNQPQHF. CDR3 bases: TGTGCCAGCAGCCAGAGTGTAAGGAAGGATAGCAATCAGCCCCAGCATTTT.

The chain's CDR3 is CASSSYTEGTEAFF. As DNA, the CDR3 is TGTGCCAGCTCATCATATACCGAGGGCACTGAAGCTTTCTTT. The gene calls are TRBV6-5 and TRBJ1-1; D remains unclear. The V gene's germline CDR1 is MNHEY and CDR2 SVGAGI. This CDR3 is built from 14 residues. The V end was cut by 8 bases, the J end by 4 bases, with 17 bases between.

V is TRBV6-1 and J is TRBJ1-6; D is possibly TRBD1 (5 bases). The CDR3 spans 14 residues. Germline-derived CDR1 and CDR2 are MNHNS and SASEGT. Between the trimmed V and J ends, which lost 3 bases and 5 bases, there was a span of 8 bases. CDR3 protein: CASSDQGDNSPLHF. CDR3 DNA: TGTGCCAGCAGTGACCAGGGAGATAATTCACCCCTCCACTTT.